This record looks at one T cell receptor (beta chain) sequence and its context. Its specificity is not known. TCRdb called the RT-PCR reads again in MiXCR, with one record for every CDR3 protein. This table has 600,000 to 700,000 distinct CDR3 sequences, around 15% appearing once. The sample belongs to a study of response to subunit inactivated influenza vaccine. Study-wide findings and caveats: Only a handful of new T cells, the authors suggested, are recruited with each seasonal influenza vaccination.

The CDR3 length is 19 residues. The ends lost 0 bases at V and 3 bases at J; junction bases unmatched: 15. Per germline, CDR1 DFQATT and CDR2 SNEGSKA (reference sequence). The sequence was collected from a man in his fifties or sixties who received an inactivated influenza vaccine. The sequencing used PBMCs from blood, collected around 15 days before vaccination. V is TRBV20-1 and J is TRBJ2-2; 8 bases align to TRBD1. The CDR3 protein is CSARDRTDEQGAHTGELFF. Here the CDR3 DNA reads TGCAGTGCTAGAGATCGAACAGACGAGCAGGGGGCGCACACCGGGGAGCTGTTTTTT.